Listed below are T cell receptor beta chains from one sample, sequenced in a study of OX40 agonist ivuxolimab in advanced cancers. Here immunoSEQ multiplex PCR was the method, and the copy in TCRdb shows in-frame clones only, minus some. The sample carries around 75,000 clones, roughly 86% recorded once. Sequencing was performed on CD4+ or CD8+ T cells sorted from blood, taken in a trial of the OX40 agonist ivuxolimab. These receptors were collected from an adult with an advanced solid tumor such as melanoma, head and neck, liver or kidney cancer. Each CDR3 is given with its conserved first and last residue.

CDR3 protein,V gene,CDR3 length
CASSYSGGSSYNEQFF,TRBV6-5,16
CASSTTVKPGEQYF,TRBV5-4,14
CASSRERRSSYNEQFF,TRBV5-4,16
CASSLVDQPQHF,TRBV5-6,12
CASSLPGQGATEAFF,TRBV28,15
CASSKAGNRGGSQYF,TRBV21-1,15
CASGTGTRSSPLHF,TRBV5-8,14
CASSRTGETEAFF,TRBV5-5,13
CASSHASRGSNQPQHF,TRBV4-1,16
CASSLLAGGFPPNEQFF,TRBV7-7,17
CASSLESREKLFF,TRBV5-1,13
CASSDAQGTAIWYTF,TRBV6-6,15
CASSLTGIQETQYF,TRBV5-1,14
CSARTGTANYGYTF,TRBV29-1,14
CASRPGTGVFAFF,TRBV2,13
CASSPRGGTEAFF,TRBV11-2,13
CASRYSGPGQGPYEQYF,TRBV7-9,17
CASSQSRGSQPQHF,TRBV16,14
CAWSRDRGGSWPQHF,TRBV30,15
CASSPAGAGDTQYF,TRBV7-2,14
CASSLGKHMNTEAFF,TRBV7-2,15
CAWKGGLGTNEKLFF,TRBV30,15
CSVDRFQETQYF,TRBV29-1,12
CASRGTVGGYEQYF,TRBV6-6,14
CASSQSLPSTDTQYF,TRBV18,15
CASSFGTQAWETQYF,TRBV5-5,15
CASLLGGAGNQPQHF,TRBV28,15
CAWSVQRTSGSPYEQYF,TRBV30,17
CASSILGARQGTGELFF,TRBV7-9,17
CASSRGARDGELFF,TRBV9,14
CASSQAHGTGVDGYTF,TRBV4-1,16